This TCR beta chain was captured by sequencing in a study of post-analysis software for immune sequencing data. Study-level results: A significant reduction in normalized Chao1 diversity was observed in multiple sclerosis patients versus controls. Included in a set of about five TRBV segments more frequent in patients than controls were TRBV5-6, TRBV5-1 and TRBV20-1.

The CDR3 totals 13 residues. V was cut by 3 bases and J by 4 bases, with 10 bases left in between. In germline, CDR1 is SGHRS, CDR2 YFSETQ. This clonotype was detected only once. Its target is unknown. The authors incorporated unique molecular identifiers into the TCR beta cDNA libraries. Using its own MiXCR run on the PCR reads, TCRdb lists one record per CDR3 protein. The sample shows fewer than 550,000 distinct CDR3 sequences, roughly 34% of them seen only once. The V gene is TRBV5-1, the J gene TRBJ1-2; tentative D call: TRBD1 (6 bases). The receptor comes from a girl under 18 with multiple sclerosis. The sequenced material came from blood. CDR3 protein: CASSYDRSYGYTF. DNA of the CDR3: TGCGCCAGCAGCTATGACAGGTCCTATGGCTACACCTTC.